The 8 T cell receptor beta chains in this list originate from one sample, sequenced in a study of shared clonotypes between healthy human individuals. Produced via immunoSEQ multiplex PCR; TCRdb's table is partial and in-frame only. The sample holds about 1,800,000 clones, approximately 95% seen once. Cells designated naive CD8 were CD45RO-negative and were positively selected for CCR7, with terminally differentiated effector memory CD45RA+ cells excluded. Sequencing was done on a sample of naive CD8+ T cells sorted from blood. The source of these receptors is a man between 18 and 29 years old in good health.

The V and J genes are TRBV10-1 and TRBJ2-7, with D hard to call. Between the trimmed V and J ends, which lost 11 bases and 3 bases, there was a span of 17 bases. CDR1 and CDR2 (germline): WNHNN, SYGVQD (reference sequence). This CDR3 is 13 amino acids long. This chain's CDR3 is CAALRGPSYEQYF. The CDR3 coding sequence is TGCGCCGCCCTCCGTGGGCCCAGCTACGAGCAGTACTTC.

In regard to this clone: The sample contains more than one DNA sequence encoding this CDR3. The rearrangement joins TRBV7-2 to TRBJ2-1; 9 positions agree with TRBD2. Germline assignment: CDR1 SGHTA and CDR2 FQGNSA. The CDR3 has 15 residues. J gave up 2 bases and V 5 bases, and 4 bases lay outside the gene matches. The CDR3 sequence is CASSLLAGAYNEQFF. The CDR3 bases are TGTGCCAGCAGCCTATTAGCGGGGGCCTACAATGAGCAGTTCTTC.

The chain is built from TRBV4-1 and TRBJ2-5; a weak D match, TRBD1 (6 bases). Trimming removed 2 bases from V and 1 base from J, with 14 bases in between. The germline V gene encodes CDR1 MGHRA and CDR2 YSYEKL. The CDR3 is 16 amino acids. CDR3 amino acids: CASSQRDTSFQETQYF. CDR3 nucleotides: TGCGCCAGCAGCCAACGGGACACCAGTTTCCAAGAGACCCAGTACTTC.

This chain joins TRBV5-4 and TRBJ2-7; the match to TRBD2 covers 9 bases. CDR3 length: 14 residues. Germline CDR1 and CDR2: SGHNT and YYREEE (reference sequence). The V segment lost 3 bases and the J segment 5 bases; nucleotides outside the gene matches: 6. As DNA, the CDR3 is TGTGCCAGCAGCTCCGGCCTAGCGGGGAACGAGCAGTACTTC. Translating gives CASSSGLAGNEQYF.

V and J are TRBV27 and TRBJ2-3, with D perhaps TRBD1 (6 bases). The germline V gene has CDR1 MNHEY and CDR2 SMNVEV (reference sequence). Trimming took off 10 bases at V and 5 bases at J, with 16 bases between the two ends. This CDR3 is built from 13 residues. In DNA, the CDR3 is TGTGCCACCGGGTGGGGGCGAGGAGATACGCAGTATTTT. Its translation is CATGWGRGDTQYF.

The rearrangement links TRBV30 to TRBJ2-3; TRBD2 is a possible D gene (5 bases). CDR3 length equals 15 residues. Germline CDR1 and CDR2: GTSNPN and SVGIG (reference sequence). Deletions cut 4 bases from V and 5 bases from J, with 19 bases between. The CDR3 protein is CAWKERLATVDTQYF. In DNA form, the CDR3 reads TGTGCCTGGAAAGAAAGGCTAGCTACGGTAGATACGCAGTATTTT.

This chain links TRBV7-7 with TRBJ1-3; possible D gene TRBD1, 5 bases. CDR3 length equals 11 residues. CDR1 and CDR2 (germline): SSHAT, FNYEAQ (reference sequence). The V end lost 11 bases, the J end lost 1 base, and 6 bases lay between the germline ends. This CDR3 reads CAWGSGNTIYF. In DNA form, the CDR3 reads TGTGCCTGGGGGTCTGGAAACACCATATATTTT. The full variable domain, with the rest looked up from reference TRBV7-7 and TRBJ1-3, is GAGVSQSPRYKVTKRGQDVTLRCDPISSHATLYWYQQALGQGPEFLTYFNYEAQPDKSGLPSDRFSAERPEGSISTLTIQRTEQRDSAMYRCAWGSGNTIYFGEGSWLTVV.

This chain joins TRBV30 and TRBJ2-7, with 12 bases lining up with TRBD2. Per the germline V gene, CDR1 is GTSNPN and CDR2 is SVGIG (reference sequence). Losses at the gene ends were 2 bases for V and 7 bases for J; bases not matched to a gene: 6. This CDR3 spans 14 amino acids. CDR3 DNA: TGTGCCTGGAGTCTAGGACTAGCGGGAAATGAGCAGTACTTC. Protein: CAWSLGLAGNEQYF. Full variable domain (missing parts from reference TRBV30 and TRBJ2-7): SQTIHQWPATLVQPVGSPLSLECTVEGTSNPNLYWYRQAAGRGLQLLFYSVGIGQISSEVPQNLSASRPQDRQFILSSKKLLLSDSGFYLCAWSLGLAGNEQYFGPGTRLTVT.